The 32 T cell receptor beta chains below come from one sample, sequenced in a study of blood T cells in healthy people across ages. The second PCR ran roughly 6 to 12 cycles with a sample-barcoded 5' primer and J-beta primers. TCRdb re-called the 5' RACE reads with MiXCR, one entry per CDR3 protein. The repertoire consists of about 640,000 distinct CDR3 sequences, with about 43% occurring once and the leading ten covering around 30%. The sequencing input was blood. Receptors were obtained from a man older than 75 in good health.

In this sample, this clonotype turned up a few times. The chain employs TRBV2 and TRBJ2-1; D not resolved. CDR3 length: 11 amino acids. From germline, CDR1 is SNHLY and CDR2 FYNNEI. Trimming left V 3 bases short and J 9 bases short, with 6 bases between. This chain's CDR3 is CASSDGFEQFF. As DNA, the CDR3 is TGTGCCAGCAGTGACGGTTTTGAGCAGTTCTTC. The whole variable domain, filled in from reference TRBV2 and TRBJ2-1, reads EPEVTQTPSHQVTQMGQEVILRCVPISNHLYFYWYRQILGQKVEFLVSFYNNEISEKSEIFDDQFSVERPDGSNFTLKIRSTKLEDSAMYFCASSDGFEQFFGPGTRLTVL.

This clonotype was picked up many times. The chain uses TRBV27 and TRBJ1-1; TRBD1 matches 8 bases. After removal of 4 bases from V and 5 bases from J, the junction contained 15 bases not matched to a gene. The CDR3 spans 17 residues. In germline, CDR1 is MNHEY, CDR2 SMNVEV (reference sequence). CDR3 loop: CASSYLGHSGGATEAFF. The CDR3 coding sequence is TGTGCCAGCAGTTACCTCGGTCATTCAGGGGGCGCGACTGAAGCTTTCTTT.

CDR3 DNA sequence: TGCAGTGAGGAGCGGGAGAGATACAATGAGCAGTTCTTC. Its translation: CSEERERYNEQFF. The chain joins TRBV20-1 to TRBJ2-1, with 8 bases fitting TRBD2. The CDR3 length is 13 residues. V was pared by 7 bases and J by 4 bases, with 6 bases of the junction left unmatched. Germline CDR1 DFQATT, CDR2 SNEGSKA (reference sequence).

J is TRBJ1-2 and V is TRBV4-1; 8 bases are shared with TRBD1. The germline V gene has CDR1 MGHRA and CDR2 YSYEKL. The CDR3 is 17 residues long. V lost 0 bases, J lost 4 bases, and 10 bases stayed unmatched. The CDR3 sequence is CASSQERAGGEFYGYTF. In DNA, the CDR3 is TGCGCCAGCAGCCAAGAGAGGGCAGGGGGCGAATTCTATGGCTACACCTTC.

The CDR3 sequence: CAGSLAQTSGSGETQYF. CDR3 DNA sequence: TGTGCTGGCAGCTTAGCCCAGACTAGCGGGAGTGGGGAGACCCAGTACTTC. The chain employs TRBV7-7 and TRBJ2-5; 12 bases match TRBD2. The CDR3 runs 17 residues. The germline V gene has CDR1 SSHAT and CDR2 FNYEAQ (reference sequence).

A note on this clonotype: A much larger clone lies a single base off, so this may be a read error. The chain carries TRBV11-2 and TRBJ2-5; maybe TRBD1 (6 bases). CDR1 SGHAT and CDR2 FQNNGV come from the germline V gene. This CDR3 region has 15 residues. CDR3: CASSLGRTVQGTQYF. The CDR3 DNA reads TGTGCCAGCAGCTTAGGGCGGACAGTCCAAGGGACCCAGTACTTC.

At least ten counts were recorded for this clonotype. The rearrangement links TRBV6-6 to TRBJ2-7, with 8 bases identical to TRBD1. Germline V gene data show CDR1 as MNHNY and CDR2 as SVGAGI (reference sequence). The CDR3 has 13 amino acids. After removal of 6 bases from V and 3 bases from J, the junction contained 4 bases not matched to a gene. The CDR3 nucleotides are TGTGCCAGCAGCGATGGACAGGGCTACGAGCAGTACTTC. This gives the protein CASSDGQGYEQYF.

This clonotype was seen only a few times. The CDR3 sequence: CASRGRSTDTQYF. The CDR3 coding sequence is TGTGCCAGCAGGGGTCGGAGCACAGATACGCAGTATTTT. This chain joins TRBV6-6 and TRBJ2-3; D is unclear. Germline CDR1 reads MNHNY; CDR2 reads SVGAGI (reference sequence). The V and J ends lost 6 bases and 0 bases respectively, with 7 bases between them. This CDR3 region has 13 residues.

The chain has TRBV3-1 and TRBJ2-1, with 11 bases aligning to TRBD2. V was clipped by 1 base and J by 6 bases; unmatched bases: 8. In germline, CDR1 is LGHDT, CDR2 YNNKEL (reference sequence). This CDR3 has 17 residues. The CDR3: CASSQGPGLAGGNEQFF. The DNA for the CDR3 is TGTGCCAGCAGCCAAGGACCGGGGCTAGCGGGAGGCAATGAGCAGTTCTTC.

The V and J genes are TRBV11-2 and TRBJ2-3; no definite D call. The germline V gene encodes CDR1 SGHAT and CDR2 FQNNGV. The V and J ends lost 2 bases and 0 bases respectively, with 9 bases between them. The CDR3 runs to 15 residues. CDR3 DNA: TGTGCCAGCAGCTTAATTTCCGGGAGCACAGATACGCAGTATTTT. This codes for CASSLISGSTDTQYF.

A few counts support this clonotype. The rearrangement joins TRBV19 to TRBJ2-7; weak D call: TRBD2 (5 bases). This CDR3 region has 13 residues. The V gene lost 3 bases and the J gene lost 7 bases, with 13 bases spanning the gap. Germline-derived CDR1 and CDR2 are LNHDA and SQIVND (reference sequence). The CDR3 reads CASSIAAWEEQYF. In DNA, the CDR3 is TGTGCCAGTAGTATCGCTGCCTGGGAGGAGCAGTACTTC.

V is TRBV7-2 and J is TRBJ1-2, with D possibly matching TRBD1 (5 bases). Germline CDR1 and CDR2: SGHTA and FQGNSA. The CDR3 covers 15 residues. V gave up 2 bases and J gave up 4 bases, with 14 bases separating them. CDR3 sequence: CASSLSGGAAYGYTF. The CDR3 DNA sequence: TGTGCCAGCAGCTTAAGTGGAGGGGCGGCCTATGGCTACACCTTC.

Many counts were recorded for this clonotype. The chain uses TRBV5-1 and TRBJ1-1; no definite D call. The germline V and J ends were trimmed by 5 bases and 0 bases, with 8 bases remaining between them. The CDR3 totals 13 residues. Per the germline V gene, CDR1 is SGHRS and CDR2 is YFSETQ. The CDR3: CASRGAMNTEAFF. The CDR3 coding sequence is TGCGCCAGCAGGGGAGCCATGAACACTGAAGCTTTCTTT.

J is TRBJ2-3 and V is TRBV20-1, with unresolved D. CDR1 is DFQATT and CDR2 is SNEGSKA in the germline V gene (reference sequence). The CDR3 runs to 11 residues. The V and J ends lost 3 bases and 11 bases respectively, with 12 bases between them. CDR3 region: CSASHQDVQYF. CDR3 bases: TGCAGTGCTAGCCACCAGGACGTGCAGTATTTT.

This chain connects TRBV5-1 to TRBJ2-1; the D is unclear. The CDR3 is 16 amino acids. Germline CDR1 SGHRS, CDR2 YFSETQ. V gave up 0 bases and J gave up 5 bases, with 15 bases separating them. CDR3 residues: CASSLDATGQNNEQFF. The CDR3 DNA follows: TGCGCCAGCAGCTTGGATGCCACCGGGCAAAACAATGAGCAGTTCTTC.

V is TRBV5-1 and J is TRBJ2-5; D remains ambiguous. CDR3 size: 14 residues. Germline CDR1 is SGHRS and CDR2 is YFSETQ. The germline V and J ends were trimmed by 1 base and 1 base, with 8 bases remaining between them. This CDR3 reads CASSLSATQETQYF. Here the CDR3 DNA reads TGCGCCAGCAGCTTGTCTGCTACCCAAGAGACCCAGTACTTC.

V gene TRBV20-1 combines with J gene TRBJ1-2, with 11 positions matching TRBD1. V trimming: 2 bases; J trimming: 8 bases; junction bases outside the gene matches: 4. The germline V gene has CDR1 DFQATT and CDR2 SNEGSKA (reference sequence). This CDR3 is built from 13 residues. The CDR3 nucleotides are TGCAGTGCTAGACGGGGACAGGGGGAGGGCTACACCTTC. Translation: CSARRGQGEGYTF.

The rearrangement links TRBV10-2 to TRBJ1-6, with D uncertain. Trimming left V 2 bases short and J 10 bases short, with 6 bases between. The length of the CDR3 is 12 residues. Germline V gene data show CDR1 as WSHSY and CDR2 as SAAADI. CDR3 bases: TGCGCCAGCAGTGAGCCGGCCTCACCCCTCCACTTT. Protein: CASSEPASPLHF.

This clonotype came up a few times. The chain couples TRBV27 to TRBJ2-5, with 9 bases lining up with TRBD1. The last part of the DNA fits TRBJ2-7 better; the J call may be wrong. CDR1 and CDR2 (germline): MNHEY, SMNVEV (reference sequence). This CDR3 has 14 residues. The CDR3 nucleotides read TGTGCCAGCAGTTCTGGGACAGGGTCGGGCGAGCAGTACTTC. It yields the protein CASSSGTGSGEQYF.

This clonotype showed up just a few times. This chain joins TRBV12-5 and TRBJ2-1, with 12 nucleotides matching TRBD2. Germline trimming cut 0 bases from V and 4 bases from J; bases unmatched to any gene: 1. Germline CDR1 reads LGHNT; CDR2 reads FRNRAP. The CDR3 runs 16 residues. The CDR3 protein is CASGLVLAGGYNEQFF. For the CDR3, the DNA is TGTGCTAGTGGTTTGGTACTAGCGGGAGGATACAATGAGCAGTTCTTC.

This clonotype appeared a few times. V gene TRBV6-5 combines with J gene TRBJ1-1, with a weak D call TRBD1 (5 bases). Trimming removed 6 bases from V and 0 bases from J, with 8 bases in between. This CDR3 has 13 residues. In germline, CDR1 is MNHEY, CDR2 SVGAGI. CDR3 DNA sequence: TGTGCCAGCAGGATGACAGTGAACACTGAAGCTTTCTTT. Residues: CASRMTVNTEAFF.

Ten or more counts support this clonotype. The rearrangement links TRBV7-9 to TRBJ2-3; D may be TRBD1 (5 bases). Germline loops: CDR1 SEHNR, CDR2 FQNEAQ (reference sequence). Trimming stripped 5 bases from V and 4 bases from J, with 7 bases between. This CDR3 is built from 12 residues. The CDR3 DNA follows: TGTGCCAGCAGCCAGGGCCCAGATACGCAGTATTTT. Its translation is CASSQGPDTQYF.

This clonotype was seen once. The CDR3 loop reads CASSLTGTGVAEAFF. In DNA form, the CDR3 reads TGTGCCAGCAGCTTAACGGGAACCGGCGTCGCTGAAGCTTTCTTT. The chain uses TRBV7-9 and TRBJ1-1; D gene uncertain. Trimming left V 2 bases short and J 6 bases short, with 16 bases between. Per the germline V gene, CDR1 is SEHNR and CDR2 is FQNEAQ (reference sequence). This CDR3 spans 15 amino acids.

This clonotype was counted a few times. The J gene is TRBJ2-3, the V gene TRBV5-5, with 14 positions matching TRBD2. Germline V gene lookup returns CDR1 SGHKS and CDR2 YYEKEE (reference sequence). CDR3 length equals 17 residues. V lost 4 bases to trimming and J lost 2 bases; unmatched junction nucleotides: 6. CDR3 bases: TGTGCCAGCAGCCGGACTAGCGGGGGGACCAACACAGATACGCAGTATTTT. It translates to CASSRTSGGTNTDTQYF.

About this clonotype itself: At one boundary the junction diverges from the germline segment, which might be a read error. The CDR3 loop is CALSSVNTIYF. CDR3 sequence (DNA): TGTGCCTTGAGTTCCGTAAACACCATATATTTT. The rearrangement links TRBV30 to TRBJ1-3; no clear D. Germline CDR1 is GTSNPN and CDR2 is SVGIG (reference sequence). The CDR3 loop spans 11 amino acids. Full variable domain (outside the CDR3, taken from reference TRBV30 and TRBJ1-3): SQTIHQWPATLVQPVGSPLSLECTVEGTSNPNLYWYRQAAGRGLQLLFYSVGIGQISSEVPQNLSASRPQDRQFILSSKKLLLSDSGFYLCALSSVNTIYFGEGSWLTVV.

Many counts were recorded for this clonotype. J is TRBJ2-3 and V is TRBV4-3, with D tentatively TRBD2 (5 bases). Germline V gene lookup returns CDR1 LGHNA and CDR2 YSLEER. Trimming cost V 4 bases and J 2 bases, with 10 bases left between them. There are 14 residues in the CDR3. DNA of the CDR3: TGCGCCAGCAGCCTCAGCGGAGACACAGATACGCAGTATTTT. The encoded protein is CASSLSGDTDTQYF.

Many counts were recorded for this clonotype. The chain's CDR3 is CASSSGQFYGYTF. DNA of the CDR3: TGTGCCAGCAGCTCGGGACAGTTCTATGGCTACACCTTC. V is TRBV7-8 and J is TRBJ1-2, with 7 bases fitting TRBD1. Trimming cost V 4 bases and J 4 bases; bases outside gene matches: 3. CDR3 length equals 13 residues. Germline V gene lookup returns CDR1 SGHVS and CDR2 FQNEAQ.

This chain links TRBV7-2 with TRBJ1-5, with 7 nucleotides matching TRBD1. Trimming removed 5 bases from V and 5 bases from J; junction bases left unmatched: 3. This CDR3 is 13 amino acids long. The V gene's germline CDR1 is SGHTA and CDR2 FQGNSA. The CDR3 loop reads CASSRDSDQPQHF. In nucleotides, the CDR3 is TGTGCCAGCAGCCGGGACAGCGATCAGCCCCAGCATTTT.

There are many counts of this clonotype. The chain employs TRBV11-2 and TRBJ2-5, with 7 bases fitting TRBD2. The CDR3 covers 17 residues. Germline CDR1 and CDR2: SGHAT and FQNNGV. Unmatched junction bases numbered 15, after V lost 3 bases and J lost 5 bases. CDR3 bases: TGTGCCAGCAGCTTGTTTTCCCGGAGCGGGGCTCTGGAGACCCAGTACTTC. Its protein is CASSLFSRSGALETQYF.

The CDR3 coding sequence is TGCAGTGCACCGACAGGGAGGGGTAACTATGGCTACACCTTC. This gives the protein CSAPTGRGNYGYTF. This chain joins TRBV20-1 and TRBJ1-2; 7 nucleotides match TRBD1. Per the germline V gene, CDR1 is DFQATT and CDR2 is SNEGSKA (reference sequence). V trimming: 6 bases; J trimming: 1 base; junction bases outside the gene matches: 8. The length of the CDR3 is 14 residues.

V is TRBV6-1 and J is TRBJ2-5; 11 positions agree with TRBD2. CDR1 is MNHNS and CDR2 is SASEGT in the germline V gene. The CDR3 is made up of 14 amino acids. V lost 6 bases and J lost 4; bases outside the gene matches: 4. The CDR3 bases are TGTGCCAGCAGCTCTAGCGGGAGGAGAGAGACCCAGTACTTC. Translating gives CASSSSGRRETQYF.

Remarks on this clonotype: This could be a read error, since a much larger clone is one nucleotide away. V and J are TRBV6-2 or TRBV6-3 and TRBJ2-7, with 9 bases fitting TRBD1. Germline V gene data show CDR1 as MNHEY and CDR2 as SVGEGT. The CDR3 extends over 14 amino acids. In nucleotides, the CDR3 is TGTGCCAGCAGTTACGGGACAGGGCCCTACGGGCAGTACTTC. Translating it yields CASSYGTGPYGQYF.